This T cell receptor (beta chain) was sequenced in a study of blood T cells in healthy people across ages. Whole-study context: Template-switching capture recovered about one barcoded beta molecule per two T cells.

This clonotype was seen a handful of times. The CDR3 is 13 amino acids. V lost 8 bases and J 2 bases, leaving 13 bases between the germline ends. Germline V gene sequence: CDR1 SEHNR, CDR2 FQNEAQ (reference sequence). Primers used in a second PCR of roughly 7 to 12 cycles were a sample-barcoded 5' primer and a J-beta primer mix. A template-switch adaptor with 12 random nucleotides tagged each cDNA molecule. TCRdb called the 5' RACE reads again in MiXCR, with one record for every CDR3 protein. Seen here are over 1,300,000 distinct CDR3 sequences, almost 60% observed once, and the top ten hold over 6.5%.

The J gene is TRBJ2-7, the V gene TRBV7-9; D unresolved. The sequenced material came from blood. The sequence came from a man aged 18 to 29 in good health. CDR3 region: CASRPVSAYEQYF. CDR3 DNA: TGTGCCAGCCGTCCGGTTTCGGCCTACGAGCAGTACTTC.